This T cell receptor (beta chain) is drawn from a study of beta chain features in type 1 diabetes. Whole-study findings and limits: Although PCR might favor shorter templates, it would do so equally in patients and controls.

Of the isolated RNA, all was reverse transcribed, and so the sequenced material was expressed TCRB transcripts. It was found that naive, central memory and regulatory T cell samples averaged about 4 million reads. Method: immunoSEQ multiplex PCR; TCRdb's copy keeps in-frame clones and lacks some. The sample includes 150,000 to 200,000 clones, about 13% seen only once; the top ten take roughly 0.6%. This clone has more than one count but fewer than ten. Its antigen remains unidentified. This sample also contains other DNA sequences that code for the same CDR3. The authors sorted CD4+ naive, central memory, regulatory and stem cell-like memory cells via CD45RO/CCR7/CD25/CD127/CD95/CD27. The CDR3 has 15 residues. Trimming cost V 4 bases and J 2 bases, with 14 bases left between them. Germline lookup yields CDR1 SGHRS and CDR2 YFSETQ.

The sample was central memory CD4+ T cells from blood. This receptor was identified in a woman between 18 and 29 years old in good health. V and J are TRBV5-1 and TRBJ2-3; TRBD2 is a possible D gene (5 bases). CDR3 in DNA: TGCGCCAGCAGCCCCGGTCGGGGATCCACAGATACGCAGTATTTT. As protein: CASSPGRGSTDTQYF.